This T cell receptor beta chain was recovered during a study of T cells in localized non-small cell lung cancer (TCRdb year 2020). About the investigation overall: The study analyzed T cell repertoires of hundreds of early-stage NSCLC patients, comparing tumors and uninvolved tumor-adjacent lungs. The cohort was made up of around 220 treatment-naive NSCLC patients whose localized lung tumors had been resected. Of the NSCLC patients, 129 were male and about 97 were female, and the mean age was around 70 years.

Broader findings and caveats from the paper: A median of about 53 of the top 100 tumor clones were detected in paired uninvolved adjacent lung, and approximately 28 of these tumor clones were also found among the top 100 clones of the paired uninvolved adjacent lung. Because of the exploratory design, TCR variables were selected using unadjusted p-values without false-discovery rate correction. Higher T cell density in blood was associated with longer overall survival, whereas higher clonality in adjacent lung was associated with shorter survival. The highest T cell clonality was observed in uninvolved tumor-adjacent lung, where clonality exceeded that of tumor, suggesting that antigenic responses were more focused in uninvolved tumor-adjacent lung. Because multi-region sequencing of the tumors was not done, intratumor heterogeneity could not be ruled out.

TCR beta CDR3 regions were sequenced from DNA using the immunoSEQ Assay. For the original study's pipeline: T cell density was computed as TCR beta template counts normalized to usable DNA estimated by amplifying housekeeping genes. Richness was estimated with the preseqR package, extrapolating to 400,000 templates for PBMC samples and 120,000 templates for tissue samples. Clonality was defined by subtracting Pielou's evenness from one. Tissue-enriched TCRs were identified by differential abundance testing using productive amino-acid clonotypes, minimum total count 5 and alpha 0.1. The Jaccard Index and the Morisita Overlap Index were used to quantify repertoire overlap between compartments. GLIPH clustered TCR beta CDR3s with public tetramer-defined viral CDR3s; viral motifs required at least three viral sequences plus V-gene enrichment. Imported from immuneACCESS, the table was reduced by TCRdb to in-frame sequences with V and J called. These copies leave out some clones; in studies compared against another copy, an unresolved V gene accounts for under half, and the cause of the remainder is not known. The V and J calls and clone size were taken over from that table, and D and trimming were inferred from the DNA. The sample records about 59,000 clones, 80% to 90% of which are singletons. The ten largest make up about 20% of the sample.

This clone is a singleton in its sample. It has no known antigen specificity. Base-call qualities are not available, and no considerably larger clone is one nucleotide away. At diagnosis, tumor, uninvolved tumor-adjacent lung and peripheral blood were collected and then preserved as a mix of FFPE and fresh-frozen material. Blood samples were analyzed as peripheral blood mononuclear cells for TCR repertoire profiling. The CDR3 covers 15 residues, taking in both the cysteine and the phenylalanine. The kept DNA is CDR3 alone, 45 bases in frame from the first base. The germline V gene encodes CDR1 SEHNR and CDR2 FQNEAQ (reference sequence). Relative to germline, V is missing 1 base and J is missing 8 bases, with 5 bases of the junction outside any gene match.

Sequencing was performed on peripheral blood, taken before any cancer treatment. The receptor comes from a man between 35 and 75 years old with stage I squamous cell lung carcinoma. The rearranged chain carries TRBV7-9 and TRBJ1-4; 9 nucleotides in the junction match TRBD1. CDR3 protein: CASSLEPTGGEKLFF. The DNA reads as follows: TGTGCCAGCAGCTTAGAACCGACAGGGGGGGAAAAACTGTTTTTT.